The 8 T cell receptor beta chains below all came from one sample that was sequenced in a study of cytomegalovirus exposure and HLA in healthy donors. PCR was performed using 60 Vbeta and 13 Jbeta primers. Profiling relied on immunoSEQ multiplex PCR, and the TCRdb table lists in-frame clones only, not all of them. The sample holds 150,000 to 200,000 clones, roughly 75% seen once. The sample taken for sequencing was PBMCs. These receptors were taken from a male donor in good health and CMV-seronegative.

For this clone: The same CDR3 also results from other DNA sequences found in this sample. The chain links TRBV6-1 to TRBJ1-5; 8 nucleotides match TRBD1. CDR1 is MNHNS, CDR2 SASEGT, per germline. The CDR3 has 15 amino acids. Trimming took 6 bases from V and 0 from J; bases not matched to a gene: 4. CDR3 sequence reads: CASRTQGDSNQPQHF. CDR3 DNA sequence: TGTGCCAGCAGAACACAGGGGGATAGCAATCAGCCCCAGCATTTT.

The chain joins TRBV23-1 to TRBJ1-1; 10 nucleotides agree with TRBD1. TRBV23-1 is an open reading frame whose function is uncertain. The CDR3 loop spans 13 amino acids. Losses at the gene ends were 8 bases for V and 3 bases for J; bases not matched to a gene: 3. For the CDR3, the DNA is TGCGCCAGCCCAGGACAGGGGGACACTGAAGCTTTCTTT. Translation gives CASPGQGDTEAFF.

The chain is built from TRBV15 and TRBJ2-3; 9 bases map to TRBD2. J was trimmed by 4 bases and V by 1 base; bases with no gene match: 3. The germline V gene has CDR1 LNHNV and CDR2 YYDKDF (reference sequence). The CDR3 sequence is 15 residues long. CDR3: CATSRGTSVSDTQYF. CDR3 bases: TGTGCCACCAGCAGAGGGACTAGCGTTTCAGATACGCAGTATTTT.

This sequence joins TRBV6-6 and TRBJ1-5; 7 positions match TRBD1. Germline V gene sequence: CDR1 MNHNY, CDR2 SVGAGI (reference sequence). The CDR3 is 15 amino acids. The V segment lost 7 bases and the J segment 1 base; nucleotides outside the gene matches: 7. This chain's CDR3 is CASMVQGVSNQPQHF. The CDR3 DNA reads as TGTGCCAGCATGGTTCAGGGGGTAAGCAATCAGCCCCAGCATTTT.

This clone has a handful of counts. The rearrangement uses TRBV5-6 and TRBJ1-2; D gene uncertain. Germline CDR1 is SGHDT and CDR2 is YYEEEE. The CDR3 totals 13 residues. The V and J ends lost 2 bases and 8 bases respectively, with 13 bases between them. CDR3 bases: TGTGCCAGCAGCTTACGGGGAGCCCTAGGCTACACCTTC. Translating it yields CASSLRGALGYTF.

The DNA of the CDR3 is TGTGCCAGCAGTCCGATGGGCGGGAGGGCCAATTACTACAATGAGCAGTTCTTC. Encoded protein: CASSPMGGRANYYNEQFF. This chain joins TRBV28 and TRBJ2-1; 9 bases fit TRBD2. After removal of 5 bases from V and 3 bases from J, the junction contained 14 bases not matched to a gene. The V gene's germline CDR1 is MDHEN and CDR2 SYDVKM. The CDR3 covers 18 residues. Full variable domain (missing parts from reference TRBV28 and TRBJ2-1): DVKVTQSSRYLVKRTGEKVFLECVQDMDHENMFWYRQDPGLGLRLIYFSYDVKMKEKGDIPEGYSVSREKKERFSLILESASTNQTSMYLCASSPMGGRANYYNEQFFGPGTRLTVL.

The chain recombines TRBV27 with TRBJ2-7; possible D gene TRBD1, 6 bases. Germline V gene lookup returns CDR1 MNHEY and CDR2 SMNVEV (reference sequence). V lost 8 bases, J lost 2 bases, and 16 bases lay in between. The CDR3 contains 14 residues. CDR3 in DNA: TGTGCCAGCGCCCCGGGACAACTGACCTACGAGCAGTACTTC. The encoded protein is CASAPGQLTYEQYF.

The chain employs TRBV4-3 and TRBJ2-4; the D is unclear. The CDR3 contains 13 residues. The V gene lost 5 bases and the J gene lost 5 bases, with 10 bases spanning the gap. CDR1 is LGHNA and CDR2 is YSLEER in the germline V gene. CDR3 amino acids: CASSTDEENIQYF. The DNA of the CDR3 is TGCGCCAGCAGCACCGACGAGGAAAACATTCAGTACTTC.